These T cell receptor beta chains were read from a single sample in a study of T cells after yellow fever vaccination. One entry per CDR3 protein, called by TCRdb with MiXCR from the 5' RACE reads. The sample records 200,000 to 300,000 distinct CDR3 sequences, roughly 7.2% being singletons. Material: CD4+ T cells sorted from PBMCs, obtained 15 days after the yellow fever booster vaccination. These receptors all stem from a man aged 30 to 45 who received the YFV17D yellow fever vaccine. Each CDR3 is given with its conserved first and last residue. The D gene is left open where the match is weak. The size field is filled for only some rows; it gives once, few, many or a size class.

d_call,v_call,j_call,clone_size,cdr3_nt,cdr3_aa
TRBD2,TRBV5-1,TRBJ2-3,many,TGCGCCAGCAGCTTCGCGGGAGATCGGACAGATACGCAGTATTTT,CASSFAGDRTDTQYF
TRBD1,TRBV10-3,TRBJ1-5,many,TGTGCCATCAGTCGGGACAGTAGCAATCAGCCCCAGCATTTT,CAISRDSSNQPQHF
-,TRBV28,TRBJ2-1,many,TGTGCCAGCAGCCCGTGGACGGGATCGTACAATGAGCAGTTCTTC,CASSPWTGSYNEQFF
-,TRBV5-1,TRBJ1-1,few,TGCGCCAGCAGCTGGGGTCAGGGGTCCACTGAAGCTTTCTTT,CASSWGQGSTEAFF
-,TRBV7-2,TRBJ2-5,many,TGTGCCAGCGAGGATGTTGGCATGAAAGAGACCCAGTACTTC,CASEDVGMKETQYF
TRBD1,TRBV2,TRBJ1-1,many,TGTGCCAGCAGTGCCCGGACAGGGGGCATAGAAGCTTTCTTT,CASSARTGGIEAFF
-,TRBV12-3/TRBV12-4,TRBJ1-1,many,TGTGCCAGCAGTCTAACAGGTCCGAACACTGAAGCTTTCTTT,CASSLTGPNTEAFF
-,TRBV20-1,TRBJ1-2,-,TGCAGTGCTAGTGGGGGAGCTAACTATGGCTACACCTTC,CSASGGANYGYTF
TRBD2,TRBV28,TRBJ2-3,few,TGTGCCAGCAGTTTCACGGGACTAGCGGGATTGACAGATACGCAGTATTTT,CASSFTGLAGLTDTQYF
-,TRBV10-2,TRBJ2-7,few,TGCGCCAGCAGTGAACCGGGTCCAAGCTCCTACGAGCAGTACTTC,CASSEPGPSSYEQYF
-,TRBV14,TRBJ2-3,many,TGTGCCAGCAGCCAGCAGGATACGCAGTATTTT,CASSQQDTQYF
-,TRBV4-3,TRBJ2-1,few,TGCGCCAGCAGCCACGCGGGTATGACCAGCTACAATGAGCAGTTCTTC,CASSHAGMTSYNEQFF
-,TRBV7-2,TRBJ2-3,-,TGTGCCAGCACCCCTCCCCGCCCGGTAACAGATACGCAGTATTTT,CASTPPRPVTDTQYF
TRBD2,TRBV7-9,TRBJ2-5,-,TGTGCCAGCAGCTCCCGGGGTAGCGGGAGTGCTGAGACCCAGTACTTC,CASSSRGSGSAETQYF
-,TRBV19,TRBJ1-6,-,TGTGCCAGTAGTAATCAGCAGGCCCTCCACTTT,CASSNQQALHF
-,TRBV7-2,TRBJ2-3,few,TGTGCCAGCAGCTTAGGTTACGGGGATGGAGATACGCAGTATTTT,CASSLGYGDGDTQYF
TRBD2,TRBV10-3,TRBJ2-1,-,TGTGCCATCAGTGCAACGGCTGGACTAGCGGGAGGCGGTGTGTCCGGGGATGAGCAGTTCTTC,CAISATAGLAGGGVSGDEQFF
TRBD2,TRBV5-5,TRBJ2-1,many,TGTGCCAGCAGAGGACTAGCGGGAGCAGATGAGCAGTTCTTC,CASRGLAGADEQFF
-,TRBV28,TRBJ1-6,many,TGTGCCAGCAGTTTTAGACGGAGCTCCTATAATTCACCCCTCCACTTT,CASSFRRSSYNSPLHF
-,TRBV20-1,TRBJ2-1,-,TGCAGTGCTAGAGGGGTAAGCTCCTACAATGAGCAGTTCTTC,CSARGVSSYNEQFF
-,TRBV5-4,TRBJ2-5,few,TGTGCCAGCAGCTTGGGACCCTCAGAGACCCAGTACTTC,CASSLGPSETQYF
-,TRBV19,TRBJ2-7,many,TGTGCCAGTAGTATAACATCCAGGGGAACCTACGAGCAGTACTTC,CASSITSRGTYEQYF
-,TRBV4-2,TRBJ2-5,many,TGTGCCAGCAGCCAAGATCGCGGTTTTGAGACCCAGTACTTC,CASSQDRGFETQYF
TRBD2,TRBV29-1,TRBJ2-2,few,TGCAGCGTAGCCTATGGGACTAGCGGGAGCCGGGAGCTGTTTTTT,CSVAYGTSGSRELFF
-,TRBV9,TRBJ2-7,many,TGTGCCAGCAGCGTGTCGGACTCGAGCTCCTACGAGCAGTACTTC,CASSVSDSSSYEQYF
-,TRBV7-9,TRBJ1-4,-,TGTGCCAGCAGCTTAGGGAGTTCCCCGGAAAAACTGTTTTTT,CASSLGSSPEKLFF
TRBD2,TRBV6-1,TRBJ2-7,many,TGTGCCACCCGTAGCGGGAGCTTCCTCTCCTACGAGCAGTACTTC,CATRSGSFLSYEQYF
TRBD2,TRBV7-2,TRBJ2-2,-,TGTGCCAGCAGCTCCGTAGCGGGAGTCTCTGGGGAGCTGTTTTTT,CASSSVAGVSGELFF
-,TRBV27,TRBJ2-7,few,TGTGCCAGCAGGGACCGGGACGCCCAAAAGGGGGAGCAGTACTTC,CASRDRDAQKGEQYF
TRBD2,TRBV5-1,TRBJ2-7,-,TGCGCCAGCAGCTTGCCCGATTTCAAGACTAGCGGGAGGGCCCCCTACGAGCAGTACTTC,CASSLPDFKTSGRAPYEQYF
TRBD1,TRBV29-1,TRBJ1-1,many,TGCAGCGTTGCCTCGGACAGGGGGTGGAACACTGAAGCTTTCTTT,CSVASDRGWNTEAFF
-,TRBV7-2,TRBJ2-7,few,TGTGCCAGCAGCCAAGGAGTGTACGAGCAGTACTTC,CASSQGVYEQYF
-,TRBV5-6,TRBJ2-7,many,TGTGCCAGCAGCTTGGCCACCGAGCAGTACTTC,CASSLATEQYF
TRBD1,TRBV6-2/TRBV6-3,TRBJ2-1,-,TGTGCCAGCACCCCAGGGGGCCCCAATGAGCAGTTCTTC,CASTPGGPNEQFF
TRBD2,TRBV18,TRBJ2-7,few,TGTGCCAGCTCCCCCGGGGGGACCAAGCAGTACTTC,CASSPGGTKQYF
-,TRBV6-4,TRBJ2-3,few,TGTGCCAGCAGTGACAACGGAGGGGATACGCAGTATTTT,CASSDNGGDTQYF
-,TRBV6-5,TRBJ2-7,many,TGTGCCAGCAGTCCCTCGGTCGCCCTCCCCGAGCAGTACTTC,CASSPSVALPEQYF